These 26 T cell receptor beta chains came from one sample sequenced in a study of cytomegalovirus exposure and HLA in healthy donors. Primers included in the PCR were 60 Vbeta and 13 Jbeta primers. TCRdb's copy holds only in-frame clones and misses some; the assay was immunoSEQ multiplex PCR. The sample holds around 210,000 clones; around 80% are singletons and the top ten take 0.4% to 0.6%. The source material was PBMCs. These receptors all come from a boy aged 10-17 years in good health and CMV-seronegative.

V gene TRBV10-3 combines with J gene TRBJ1-1, with TRBD1 matching 7 bases. CDR1 and CDR2 (germline): ENHRY, SYGVKD. The ends lost 7 bases at V and 1 base at J; junction bases unmatched: 3. This CDR3 region has 13 residues. The DNA for the CDR3 is TGTGCCATCATGACAGGGAAGAACACTGAAGCTTTCTTT. This codes for CAIMTGKNTEAFF.

The chain joins TRBV30 to TRBJ1-4; 8 positions match TRBD1. Germline V gene lookup returns CDR1 GTSNPN and CDR2 SVGIG (reference sequence). V gave up 5 bases and J gave up 8 bases; unmatched junction bases: 13. The CDR3 has 15 amino acids. The CDR3 protein is CAWAGGEYFREKLFF. CDR3 bases: TGTGCCTGGGCAGGGGGCGAATACTTTAGGGAAAAACTGTTTTTT.

V is TRBV7-8 and J is TRBJ1-1; no firm D call. V shed 1 base and J shed 7 bases, with 7 bases lying between them. The CDR3 totals 12 residues. Germline V gene lookup returns CDR1 SGHVS and CDR2 FQNEAQ. CDR3 sequence (DNA): TGTGCCAGCAGCTTAGTGTCGTATGAAGCTTTCTTT. This sequence encodes CASSLVSYEAFF. Drawing the rest from reference TRBV7-8 and TRBJ1-1, the complete variable domain is GAGVSQSPRYKVAKRGQDVALRCDPISGHVSLFWYQQALGQGPEFLTYFQNEAQLDKSGLPSDRFFAERPEGSVSTLKIQRTQQEDSAVYLCASSLVSYEAFFGQGTRLTVV.

The rearrangement joins TRBV7-2 to TRBJ2-3; D not certain. CDR3 length: 13 residues. The germline CDR1 and CDR2 sequences are SGHTA and FQGNSA. The ends were cut back, 6 bases at V and 2 bases at J, with 9 bases in the middle. CDR3 region: CASSLGYTDTQYF. The CDR3 nucleotides are TGTGCCAGCAGTCTCGGGTACACAGATACGCAGTATTTT.

This clone was detected only once. This chain uses TRBV7-3 with TRBJ2-1; 8 nucleotides line up with TRBD2. With 0 bases clipped from V and 4 bases from J, the junction kept 2 bases outside the gene matches. The CDR3 has 15 amino acids. Germline values: CDR1 SGHTA, CDR2 FQGTGA. CDR3 loop: CASSLTGGGYNEQFF. DNA of the CDR3: TGTGCCAGCAGCTTAACCGGCGGGGGGTACAATGAGCAGTTCTTC.

The V and J genes are TRBV30 and TRBJ1-6; possible D gene TRBD1, 6 bases. V was cut by 1 base and J by 8 bases, with 9 bases left in between. This CDR3 has 13 residues. Germline values: CDR1 GTSNPN, CDR2 SVGIG (reference sequence). CDR3 protein: CAWSDRVHSPLHF. CDR3 nucleotide sequence: TGTGCCTGGAGTGACAGGGTTCATTCACCCCTCCACTTT.

The V and J genes are TRBV30 and TRBJ2-7, with D unclear. The CDR3 runs 13 residues. The V end was cut by 0 bases, the J end by 6 bases, with 12 bases between. Per germline, CDR1 GTSNPN and CDR2 SVGIG (reference sequence). CDR3 loop: CAWSVSSQCEQYF. In DNA, the CDR3 is TGTGCCTGGAGTGTATCAAGTCAGTGCGAGCAGTACTTC. The full variable domain, in which reference TRBV30 and TRBJ2-7 provide the parts outside the CDR3, is SQTIHQWPATLVQPVGSPLSLECTVEGTSNPNLYWYRQAAGRGLQLLFYSVGIGQISSEVPQNLSASRPQDRQFILSSKKLLLSDSGFYLCAWSVSSQCEQYFGPGTRLTVT.

This rearrangement joins TRBV29-1 to TRBJ1-3; no firm D call. V dropped 3 bases and J dropped 3 bases, with 6 bases sitting between them. Germline V lookup: CDR1 SQVTM, CDR2 ANQGSEA. This CDR3 is built from 12 residues. CDR3 sequence reads: CSVEGSGNTIYF. In DNA form, the CDR3 reads TGCAGCGTTGAGGGCAGTGGAAACACCATATATTTT.

This chain uses TRBV6-1 with TRBJ2-1, with 8 bases identical to TRBD2. V was clipped by 1 base and J by 10 bases; unmatched bases: 9. The CDR3 consists of 15 residues. CDR1 is MNHNS, CDR2 SASEGT, per germline. The CDR3 here is CASSEGSSGQAEQFF. In DNA, the CDR3 is TGTGCCAGCAGTGAAGGTTCTAGCGGGCAAGCCGAGCAGTTCTTC.

This clone has a handful of counts. CDR3 in DNA: TGTGCCAGCACGGATACACGGGGGGACTATGGCTACACCTTC. Translated, it gives CASTDTRGDYGYTF. V and J are TRBV18 and TRBJ1-2; possible D gene TRBD1, 5 bases. This CDR3 region has 14 residues. Germline loops: CDR1 KGHSH, CDR2 LQKENI. V gave up 8 bases and J gave up 3 bases, with 16 bases separating them.

The rearrangement joins TRBV5-1 to TRBJ2-1; D not certain. Germline V gives CDR1 SGHRS, CDR2 YFSETQ. The CDR3 covers 13 residues. V lost 0 bases to trimming and J lost 3 bases, with 4 bases between them. CDR3 in DNA: TGCGCCAGCAGCTTGGTCCACTACAATGAGCAGTTCTTC. This translates into CASSLVHYNEQFF.

The gene calls are TRBV18 and TRBJ1-3; 10 nucleotides align to TRBD1. V was pared by 3 bases and J by 5 bases, with 1 base of the junction left unmatched. The CDR3 extends over 14 amino acids. The germline V gene has CDR1 KGHSH and CDR2 LQKENI. CDR3 region: CASSPGQGRNTIYF. The CDR3 bases are TGTGCCAGCTCACCGGGACAGGGGAGAAACACCATATATTTT.

The chain is built from TRBV30 and TRBJ1-2, with a tentative D call TRBD1 (5 bases). The CDR3 totals 13 residues. V was trimmed by 1 base and J by 8 bases, leaving 14 bases between them. Germline CDR1 reads GTSNPN; CDR2 reads SVGIG (reference sequence). The CDR3 here is CAWSDGTGRGYTF. CDR3 nucleotides: TGTGCCTGGAGTGACGGTACAGGTCGAGGCTACACCTTC. Looking up the rest from reference TRBV30 and TRBJ1-2 gives the full variable domain: SQTIHQWPATLVQPVGSPLSLECTVEGTSNPNLYWYRQAAGRGLQLLFYSVGIGQISSEVPQNLSASRPQDRQFILSSKKLLLSDSGFYLCAWSDGTGRGYTFGSGTRLTVV.

V usage is TRBV10-3 and J usage is TRBJ2-3; D perhaps matches TRBD2 (6 bases). The germline CDR1 and CDR2 sequences are ENHRY and SYGVKD. CDR3 length: 12 amino acids. Deletions cut 10 bases from V and 3 bases from J, with 11 bases between. CDR3 sequence (DNA): TGTGCCAGCGGGGTGGGGACAGATACGCAGTATTTT. It encodes CASGVGTDTQYF.

This clone was seen more than once but under ten times. This chain joins TRBV9 and TRBJ2-3; D is undetermined. V was trimmed by 0 bases and J by 1 base, leaving 9 bases between them. CDR1 SGDLS and CDR2 YYNGEE come from the germline V gene. The CDR3 is 15 amino acids. CDR3 protein: CASSVGPEGTDTQYF. The CDR3 DNA is TGTGCCAGCAGCGTAGGACCCGAGGGCACAGATACGCAGTATTTT. Filled out from reference TRBV9 and TRBJ2-3, the complete variable domain reads DSGVTQTPKHLITATGQRVTLRCSPRSGDLSVYWYQQSLDQGLQFLIQYYNGEERAKGNILERFSAQQFPDLHSELNLSSLELGDSALYFCASSVGPEGTDTQYFGPGTRLTVL.

V gene TRBV20-1 combines with J gene TRBJ2-3; unclear D gene. The V end was cut by 4 bases, the J end by 2 bases, with 4 bases between. The germline V gene has CDR1 DFQATT and CDR2 SNEGSKA (reference sequence). The CDR3 totals 11 residues. The CDR3 here is CSATLTDTQYF. The CDR3 DNA reads as TGCAGTGCTACCCTCACAGATACGCAGTATTTT.

The chain uses TRBV9 and TRBJ1-1; D is unclear. This CDR3 spans 15 amino acids. The V end was cut by 2 bases, the J end by 4 bases, with 15 bases between. Germline CDR1 SGDLS, CDR2 YYNGEE. The CDR3 reads CASSVSGRMGTEAFF. For the CDR3, the DNA is TGTGCCAGCAGCGTCTCCGGGAGGATGGGCACTGAAGCTTTCTTT.

The V gene is TRBV7-9, the J gene TRBJ1-6, with TRBD1 as a possible D gene (5 bases). The germline gives CDR1 SEHNR, CDR2 FQNEAQ (reference sequence). The CDR3 runs to 15 residues. Deletions cut 2 bases from V and 5 bases from J, with 10 bases between. The CDR3 sequence is CASSLISGNNSPLHF. In DNA form, the CDR3 reads TGTGCCAGCAGCTTAATCTCAGGGAATAATTCACCCCTCCACTTT. Variable domain in full (rest from reference TRBV7-9 and TRBJ1-6): DTGVSQNPRHKITKRGQNVTFRCDPISEHNRLYWYRQTLGQGPEFLTYFQNEAQLEKSRLLSDRFSAERPKGSFSTLEIQRTEQGDSAMYLCASSLISGNNSPLHFGNGTRLTVT.

The chain carries TRBV9 and TRBJ2-1; 12 nucleotides align to TRBD2. The CDR3 sequence is 16 residues long. Unmatched junction bases numbered 2, after V lost 4 bases and J lost 0 bases. In germline, CDR1 is SGDLS, CDR2 YYNGEE. The CDR3 DNA is TGTGCCAGCAGCCGACTAGCGGGGGACTCCTACAATGAGCAGTTCTTC. Translated: CASSRLAGDSYNEQFF.

This clone was detected a few times. V usage is TRBV2 and J usage is TRBJ2-1, with 9 bases lining up with TRBD2. Germline V CDR1 and CDR2: SNHLY, FYNNEI. The CDR3 is 15 residues long. With V trimmed by 4 bases and J by 7 bases, 8 bases remained unmatched. CDR3 amino acids: CASSASSGTLNEQFF. In nucleotides, the CDR3 is TGTGCCAGCAGTGCGTCTAGCGGGACTTTGAATGAGCAGTTCTTC.

Turning to this clone: This specimen includes other DNA sequences encoding the same CDR3. The CDR3 spells CASSLTGGNTEAFF. CDR3 DNA sequence: TGTGCCAGCAGCTTAACGGGGGGAAACACTGAAGCTTTCTTT. J is TRBJ1-1 and V is TRBV7-3; D is perhaps TRBD1 (5 bases). The CDR3 sequence is 14 residues long. Germline CDR1 is SGHTA and CDR2 is FQGTGA. Between the trimmed V and J ends, which lost 0 bases and 2 bases, there was a span of 7 bases.

This chain uses TRBV27 with TRBJ2-2; the match to TRBD2 covers 7 bases. The CDR3 runs 14 residues. With V trimmed by 4 bases and J by 5 bases, 4 bases remained unmatched. In germline, CDR1 is MNHEY, CDR2 SMNVEV (reference sequence). CDR3 amino acids: CASSSWGGTGELFF. The DNA for the CDR3 is TGTGCCAGCAGTTCCTGGGGGGGAACCGGGGAGCTGTTTTTT.

In the case of this clone: The same CDR3 can be traced to other DNA sequences in this sample. The rearrangement joins TRBV7-9 to TRBJ1-2; D unclear. Germline assignment: CDR1 SEHNR and CDR2 FQNEAQ (reference sequence). The CDR3 extends over 13 amino acids. Trimming took 5 bases from V and 4 from J, leaving 11 bases between them. The CDR3 loop is CASSPRGVYGYTF. CDR3 nucleotide sequence: TGTGCCAGCAGCCCACGGGGAGTCTATGGCTACACCTTC.

The chain uses TRBV7-8 and TRBJ2-3; TRBD2 is a possible D gene (6 bases). The CDR3 runs 15 residues. V shed 2 bases and J shed 2 bases, with 11 bases lying between them. Germline V gene sequence: CDR1 SGHVS, CDR2 FQNEAQ. The DNA of the CDR3 is TGTGCCAGCAGCTTAACACCGGGAGACACAGATACGCAGTATTTT. Translation: CASSLTPGDTDTQYF. The whole variable domain, remainder taken from reference TRBV7-8 and TRBJ2-3, is GAGVSQSPRYKVAKRGQDVALRCDPISGHVSLFWYQQALGQGPEFLTYFQNEAQLDKSGLPSDRFFAERPEGSVSTLKIQRTQQEDSAVYLCASSLTPGDTDTQYFGPGTRLTVL.

The chain employs TRBV9 and TRBJ2-5; the D gene is possibly TRBD2 (6 bases). V was trimmed by 2 bases and J by 0 bases, leaving 8 bases between them. Per germline, CDR1 SGDLS and CDR2 YYNGEE. This CDR3 is built from 14 residues. DNA for the CDR3: TGTGCCAGCAGCGTGGGGGACTACCAAGAGACCCAGTACTTC. This gives the protein CASSVGDYQETQYF.

The J gene is TRBJ2-7, the V gene TRBV5-4; possibly TRBD2 for D (5 bases). Germline CDR1 reads SGHNT; CDR2 reads YYREEE (reference sequence). Trimming left V 4 bases short and J 0 bases short, with 17 bases between. The CDR3 runs to 16 residues. CDR3 loop: CASSPSPDSSSYEQYF. CDR3 DNA sequence: TGTGCCAGCAGCCCGAGCCCGGACTCCAGCTCCTACGAGCAGTACTTC.